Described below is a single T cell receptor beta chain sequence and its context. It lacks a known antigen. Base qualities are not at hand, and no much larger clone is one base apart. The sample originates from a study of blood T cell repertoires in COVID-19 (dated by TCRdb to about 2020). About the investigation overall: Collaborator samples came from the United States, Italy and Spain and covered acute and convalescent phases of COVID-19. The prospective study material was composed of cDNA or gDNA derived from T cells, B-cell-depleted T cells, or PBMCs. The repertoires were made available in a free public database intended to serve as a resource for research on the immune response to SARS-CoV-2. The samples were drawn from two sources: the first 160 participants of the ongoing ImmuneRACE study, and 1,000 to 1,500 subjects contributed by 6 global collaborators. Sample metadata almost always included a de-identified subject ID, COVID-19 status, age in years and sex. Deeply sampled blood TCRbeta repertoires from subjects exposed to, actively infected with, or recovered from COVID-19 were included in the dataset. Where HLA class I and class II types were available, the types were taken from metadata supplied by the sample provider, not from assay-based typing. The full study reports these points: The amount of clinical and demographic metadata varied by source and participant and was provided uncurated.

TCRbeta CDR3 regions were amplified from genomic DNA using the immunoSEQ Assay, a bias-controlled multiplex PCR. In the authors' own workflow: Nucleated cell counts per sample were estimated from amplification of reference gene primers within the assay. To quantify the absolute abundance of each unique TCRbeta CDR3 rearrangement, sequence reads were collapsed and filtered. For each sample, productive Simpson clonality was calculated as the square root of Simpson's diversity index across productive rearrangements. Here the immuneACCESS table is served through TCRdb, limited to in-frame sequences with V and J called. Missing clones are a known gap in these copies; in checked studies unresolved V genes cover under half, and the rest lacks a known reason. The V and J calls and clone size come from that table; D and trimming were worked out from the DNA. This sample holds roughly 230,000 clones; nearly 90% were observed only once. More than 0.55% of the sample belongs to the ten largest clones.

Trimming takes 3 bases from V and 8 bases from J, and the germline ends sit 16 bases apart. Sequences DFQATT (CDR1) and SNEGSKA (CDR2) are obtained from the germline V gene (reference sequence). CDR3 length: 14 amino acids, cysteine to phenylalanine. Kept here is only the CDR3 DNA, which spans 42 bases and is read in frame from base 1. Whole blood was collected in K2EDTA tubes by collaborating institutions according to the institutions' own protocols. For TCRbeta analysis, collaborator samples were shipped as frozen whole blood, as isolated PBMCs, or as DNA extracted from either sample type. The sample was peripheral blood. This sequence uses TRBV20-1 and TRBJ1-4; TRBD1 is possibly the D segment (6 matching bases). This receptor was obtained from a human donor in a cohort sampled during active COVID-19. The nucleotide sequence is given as TGCAGTGCTAGTATTGGGGGCCGCGGGGAAAAACTGTTTTTT. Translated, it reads CSASIGGRGEKLFF.